The rows below give T cell receptor beta chains drawn from one sample of a study of T-cell reconstitution after alpha-beta-depleted transplantation in children. Using its own MiXCR run on the PCR reads, TCRdb lists one record per CDR3 protein. The data show about 600,000 distinct CDR3 sequences, over 9.5% seen once. Sequences were derived from PBMCs from the stem cell graft donor, sampled from the stem cell graft. These receptors all come from a human donor who donated a stem cell graft to a child with acute myeloid leukemia. CDR3s leave out the opening cysteine and the closing phenylalanine or tryptophan. D genes are given only for firm matches. Size tells how often a clone was seen (once, few, many) or the class of an expanded clone, and some rows leave it out.

clone_size | d_call | cdr3_length | v_call | cdr3_aa
- | - | 17 | TRBV28 | ASSLTQPGPSVRTDTQY
- | - | 10 | TRBV29-1 | SVVLTGNTIY
- | - | 12 | TRBV9 | ASSPRRNRRTQY
- | - | 12 | TRBV29-1 | SVEERGSDREQF
many | TRBD1 | 15 | TRBV28 | ASTDRGRRGRQYEQY
many | TRBD2 | 14 | TRBV3-1 | ASSQVAVSGRDTQY
few | - | 11 | TRBV12-5 | ASGLDTGGGYT
few | - | 13 | TRBV10-3 | AISDVQGSSGTQY
few | - | 12 | TRBV29-1 | SAVRDGSYNEQF
- | - | 10 | TRBV7-9 | ASRSGDTEAF
- | - | 12 | TRBV12-3/TRBV12-4 | ASSIHSGSYEQY
- | TRBD1 | 15 | TRBV5-6 | ASSLRQGTSRIDTQY
- | - | 11 | TRBV5-1 | ASSLGLLHEQY
- | - | 12 | TRBV20-1 | SAAHGTAGQPQH
- | TRBD2 | 12 | TRBV7-2 | ASSSFRWGGEQY
- | - | 11 | TRBV20-1 | SAPVRGTIEAF
few | - | 11 | TRBV6-2/TRBV6-3 | ASSYLSLDEQY
few | TRBD1 | 12 | TRBV5-5 | ASTEGTGTEKLF
- | - | 13 | TRBV7-9 | ASSLRSTNQETQY
many | - | 14 | TRBV7-2 | ASSLSPGKVSGELF
many | - | 13 | TRBV4-2 | ASRSVARGTDTQY
many | - | 11 | TRBV12-3/TRBV12-4 | ASSSIQGAEAF
few | TRBD1 | 10 | TRBV9 | ASSVVGGPQY
few | - | 15 | TRBV27 | ASSLIRFSSGANVLT
many | - | 11 | TRBV12-3/TRBV12-4 | ASSFRPGLKRT
few | TRBD2 | 12 | TRBV29-1 | SVVWLAGVSEQF
many | TRBD1 | 13 | TRBV20-1 | SAREGQGFYNEQF
many | - | 10 | TRBV12-3/TRBV12-4 | ASSRSNSPLH
few | TRBD1 | 11 | TRBV28 | ASSQGVGREQY
- | - | 11 | TRBV6-2/TRBV6-3 | ASSPTGDGTQY
many | TRBD2 | 14 | TRBV5-4 | ASSPTSGKGTGELF
few | TRBD1 | 15 | TRBV5-1 | ASSLALRGQGTDTQY
many | - | 9 | TRBV24-1 | ATSDLQGQF
few | - | 15 | TRBV2 | ASSELSVGLGTDTQY
once | TRBD1 | 11 | TRBV5-1 | ASSFGQGDGYT
many | - | 9 | TRBV5-6 | ASSLEVEQY
few | - | 12 | TRBV7-3 | ASSPDTWEETQY
few | TRBD2 | 13 | TRBV20-1 | SARVGTSREDTQY
- | TRBD2 | 8 | TRBV29-1 | SVRAGAEF
- | TRBD2 | 13 | TRBV5-1 | ASGEGLVGGNEQF
few | - | 10 | TRBV20-1 | SAHRVSQPQH
many | - | 11 | TRBV7-9 | ASSAREAYEQY
many | - | 12 | TRBV9 | ASSKAVASHEQF
few | TRBD2 | 13 | TRBV3-1 | ASSLQAGRSGEQY
many | - | 12 | TRBV11-2 | ASSLKGSTGELF
few | TRBD2 | 12 | TRBV19 | ASSMGGNVYEQF
few | - | 14 | TRBV4-3 | ASSRVLSGAYNEQF
few | TRBD2 | 15 | TRBV7-8 | ASSFPTSVPVYNEQF
few | TRBD1 | 13 | TRBV29-1 | SVEGVVTGPDTQY
few | TRBD2 | 13 | TRBV12-3/TRBV12-4 | ASSSNRDYANEQY
few | TRBD2 | 13 | TRBV4-3 | ASSQDTSGTYEQY
- | TRBD2 | 14 | TRBV20-1 | SARSLAGVGTDTQY
few | TRBD2 | 12 | TRBV20-1 | SALRTSGNNEQF
many | TRBD1 | 11 | TRBV20-1 | SARQGNPYEQY
many | - | 12 | TRBV20-1 | SAPSGPRENIQY
- | - | 11 | TRBV2 | ASSIDPGNEQF
many | - | 10 | TRBV12-3/TRBV12-4 | ASKRTTYEQY